The 10 T cell receptor beta chains below were found in one sample sequenced in a study of beta chain features in type 1 diabetes. The authors reverse transcribed all of the isolated RNA, so sequencing captured expressed TCRB transcripts. Clones were read by immunoSEQ multiplex PCR, and TCRdb kept only the in-frame ones, dropping some. The sample has over 700,000 clones; 15% to 20% are singletons. The specimen was naive CD4+ T cells from blood. These receptors all stem from a woman aged 18-29 years in good health.

This clone was counted a few times. This chain joins TRBV10-3 and TRBJ2-4; D perhaps matches TRBD2 (5 bases). CDR1 is ENHRY, CDR2 SYGVKD, per germline. V shed 3 bases and J shed 0 bases, with 15 bases lying between them. The CDR3 runs to 17 residues. This CDR3 is CAISDPSEGLAKNIQYF. In nucleotides, the CDR3 is TGTGCCATCAGTGACCCCTCCGAGGGCCTAGCCAAAAACATTCAGTACTTC.

The J gene is TRBJ2-7, the V gene TRBV2, with TRBD1 identical over 7 bases. With 3 bases clipped from V and 2 bases from J, the junction kept 10 bases outside the gene matches. Germline V gene lookup returns CDR1 SNHLY and CDR2 FYNNEI. This CDR3 comprises 16 residues. The CDR3 nucleotides read TGTGCCAGCAGTGAGTTACACCGGGACAGAGCCTACGAGCAGTACTTC. Amino acid sequence: CASSELHRDRAYEQYF.

This clone was detected a few times. The J gene is TRBJ2-1, the V gene TRBV28; no clear D gene. Trimming cost V 5 bases and J 10 bases, with 12 bases left between them. CDR3 length equals 12 residues. Germline-derived CDR1 and CDR2 are MDHEN and SYDVKM. The CDR3: CASSDLVREQFF. For the CDR3, the DNA is TGTGCCAGCAGTGATCTAGTCAGGGAGCAGTTCTTC.

This clone has just a few counts. The chain carries TRBV9 and TRBJ2-2; 14 nucleotides align to TRBD2. The CDR3 contains 15 residues. V was pared by 3 bases and J by 6 bases, with 1 base of the junction left unmatched. Germline assignment: CDR1 SGDLS and CDR2 YYNGEE. CDR3 sequence: CASSAGLAGAGELFF. The CDR3 region has the DNA TGTGCCAGCAGCGCGGGACTAGCGGGAGCCGGGGAGCTGTTTTTT.

This CDR3 reads CASSLVRGYEQYF. CDR3 DNA sequence: TGCGCCAGCAGCTTGGTCAGGGGGTACGAGCAGTACTTC. The chain joins TRBV5-1 to TRBJ2-7; 7 nucleotides agree with TRBD1. V gave up 0 bases and J gave up 4 bases; unmatched junction bases: 1. This CDR3 spans 13 amino acids. In germline, CDR1 is SGHRS, CDR2 YFSETQ. Looking up the rest from reference TRBV5-1 and TRBJ2-7 gives the full variable domain: KAGVTQTPRYLIKTRGQQVTLSCSPISGHRSVSWYQQTPGQGLQFLFEYFSETQRNKGNFPGRFSGRQFSNSRSEMNVSTLELGDSALYLCASSLVRGYEQYFGPGTRLTVT.

This clone has more than one count but fewer than ten. The genes are TRBV4-1 and TRBJ2-1; D is perhaps TRBD1 (6 bases). The CDR3 covers 17 residues. The ends were cut back, 3 bases at V and 7 bases at J, with 22 bases in the middle. Germline-derived CDR1 and CDR2 are MGHRA and YSYEKL. The CDR3 is CASSHLGGSQLSNEQFF. The CDR3 nucleotides are TGCGCCAGCAGCCATTTAGGGGGATCCCAGCTCTCAAATGAGCAGTTCTTC.

This clone was seen a handful of times. The chain employs TRBV18 and TRBJ2-1; 7 bases are shared with TRBD2. With V trimmed by 4 bases and J by 7 bases, 7 bases remained unmatched. CDR3 length equals 14 residues. Germline V lookup: CDR1 KGHSH, CDR2 LQKENI. Written as DNA, the CDR3 is TGTGCCAGCTCACTGACTAGCATAAGGAATGAGCAGTTCTTC. Protein: CASSLTSIRNEQFF. The full variable domain, its missing parts supplied by reference TRBV18 and TRBJ2-1, is NAGVMQNPRHLVRRRGQEARLRCSPMKGHSHVYWYRQLPEEGLKFMVYLQKENIIDESGMPKERFSAEFPKEGPSILRIQQVVRGDSAAYFCASSLTSIRNEQFFGPGTRLTVL.

The V and J genes are TRBV5-6 and TRBJ2-1, with 7 bases that match TRBD2. Losses at the gene ends were 4 bases for V and 6 bases for J; bases not matched to a gene: 7. The CDR3 is made up of 14 amino acids. From germline, CDR1 is SGHDT and CDR2 YYEEEE. The CDR3 region is CASSDTGTTNEQFF. The CDR3 region has the DNA TGTGCCAGCAGCGATACCGGGACTACCAATGAGCAGTTCTTC. The full variable domain, with the rest looked up from reference TRBV5-6 and TRBJ2-1, is DAGVTQSPTHLIKTRGQQVTLRCSPKSGHDTVSWYQQALGQGPQFIFQYYEEEERQRGNFPDRFSGHQFPNYSSELNVNALLLGDSALYLCASSDTGTTNEQFFGPGTRLTVL.

This clone has a handful of counts. The V and J genes are TRBV5-4 and TRBJ2-1; 16 positions match TRBD2. Germline V lookup: CDR1 SGHNT, CDR2 YYREEE (reference sequence). The CDR3 is made up of 17 amino acids. The V and J ends lost 3 bases and 9 bases, in that order; junction bases with no gene match: 9. The CDR3, as DNA: TGTGCCAGCAGCTATGGTGGGACTAGCGGGAGGGCCGGTGAGCAGTTCTTC. It encodes CASSYGGTSGRAGEQFF.

This clone was seen more than once but under ten times. V usage is TRBV27 and J usage is TRBJ1-1; no firm D call. V was pared by 3 bases and J by 6 bases, with 11 bases between. Germline CDR1 reads MNHEY; CDR2 reads SMNVEV (reference sequence). CDR3 size: 13 residues. CDR3 DNA sequence: TGTGCCAGCAGTTTTATCAGGTGGTCTGAAGCTTTCTTT. Amino acids: CASSFIRWSEAFF.